This TCR beta chain originates from a study of cytomegalovirus exposure and HLA in healthy donors. Findings and limits, study-wide: In an earlier analysis, productive rearrangement rates for most beta V segments clustered near 87% or 30%.

When sampled, the donors appeared nominally healthy, though they likely had unrecorded immune exposures. Details on this clone: The antigen is not known.

Both 60 Vbeta primers and 13 Jbeta primers went into the PCR. Repertoires were generated with immunoSEQ multiplex PCR, while TCRdb's copy carries only in-frame clones and drops some. The data contain some 150,000 clones, roughly four fifths of them singletons. The CDR3 runs 14 residues. The junction had 6 bases not matched to a gene; V was cut back by 4 bases and J by 3 bases. Germline loops: CDR1 PRHDT, CDR2 FYEKMQ (reference sequence). What was sequenced was PBMCs. This chain links TRBV13 with TRBJ2-7, with 7 bases matching TRBD2. This TCR was recovered from a male donor in good health and CMV-seronegative. The CDR3 loop reads CASSSRAGLYEQYF. The CDR3 nucleotides are TGTGCCAGCAGCTCGCGAGCGGGACTCTACGAGCAGTACTTC.